This TCR beta chain was observed in a study of blood T cell repertoires in COVID-19. At the level of the study: Acute and convalescent COVID-19 specimens originated in the United States, Italy and Spain.

Germline assignment: CDR1 SGHRS and CDR2 YFSETQ. The CDR3 extends over 13 amino acids. The ends were cut back, 5 bases at V and 4 bases at J, with 9 bases in the middle. Sequencing used immunoSEQ multiplex PCR; TCRdb keeps in-frame clones, though not all of them. Here the sample spans 50,000 to 65,000 clones, about nine tenths being singletons. The chain employs TRBV5-1 and TRBJ2-2; no reliable D call. The TCR comes from a man aged 50 or older with active COVID-19. The sample consisted of peripheral blood. DNA for the CDR3: TGCGCCAGCAGAAAGGAGCTCACCGGGGAGCTGTTTTTT. Amino acids: CASRKELTGELFF.